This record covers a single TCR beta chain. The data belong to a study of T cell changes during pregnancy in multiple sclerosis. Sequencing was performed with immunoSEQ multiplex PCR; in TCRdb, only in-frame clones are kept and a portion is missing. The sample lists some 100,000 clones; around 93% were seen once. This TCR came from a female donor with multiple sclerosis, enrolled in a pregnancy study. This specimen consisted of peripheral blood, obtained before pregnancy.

In nucleotides, the CDR3 is TGTGCCAGCACCTTACAGGGGGCAAATGGCTACACCTTC. Translation: CASTLQGANGYTF. The chain carries TRBV2 and TRBJ1-2, with TRBD1 matching over 9 bases. CDR1 and CDR2 (germline): SNHLY, FYNNEI. CDR3 length: 13 residues. The V gene end was trimmed by 7 bases and the J gene end by 6 bases; junction bases not matched to a gene: 6.